These 9 T cell receptor beta chains were sequenced from one sample in a study of T-cell reconstitution after alpha-beta-depleted transplantation in children (dated by TCRdb to the mid-2010s). Receptors were amplified or captured by PCR. These reads were obtained on an Illumina HiSeq 2500. Molecular barcoding was employed in the preparation of TCR libraries, with unique molecular identifiers being used to normalize TCRbeta repertoire quantification. TCRdb reprocessed the public reads (quality trimming at Q25 with fastp, clone calling with MiXCR) and kept in-frame beta chains. Rows merge per CDR3 protein into single entries with the most common DNA and genes. The sample yields about 260,000 distinct CDR3 sequences; roughly 8.2% were counted once. The ten largest account for roughly 5.8% of the sample. The treatment or condition label for this specimen denotes: allogeneic hematopoietic cell transplantation with graft depleted of TCRalphabeta T cells and CD19 B cells.

The material was PBMCs, mostly from graft donor cells, obtained 180 days after TCRalphabeta/CD19-depleted stem cell transplant. These receptors were taken from a male patient aged 10 to 17 who had a stem cell transplant for acute lymphoblastic leukemia, so the T cells may come from the graft donor.

This clonotype has a count of ten or more. Here the CDR3 reads CASSPRDIGTEAFF. The DNA of the CDR3 is TGTGCCAGCAGCCCCAGGGATATAGGCACTGAAGCTTTCTTT. The V call is TRBV12-3 or TRBV12-4, the J call TRBJ1-1, with D possibly TRBD1 on 5 matching bases. Trimming removed 6 bases at V and 4 bases at J, with 15 bases between. The CDR3 contains 14 residues.

This clonotype was counted many times. The chain recombines TRBV11-2 with TRBJ2-5; D ambiguous. The CDR3 loop spans 16 amino acids. Germline CDR1 and CDR2: SGHAT and FQNNGV. The ends were cut back, 0 bases at V and 2 bases at J, with 13 bases in the middle. CDR3 nucleotide sequence: TGTGCCAGCAGCTTAGATGCAGGTCGCCTTCAAGAGACCCAGTACTTC. This sequence encodes CASSLDAGRLQETQYF.

This clonotype was counted ten times or more. The chain joins TRBV28 to TRBJ2-7; 8 bases map to TRBD1. J gave up 3 bases and V 6 bases, and 4 bases lay outside the gene matches. Germline V lookup: CDR1 MDHEN, CDR2 SYDVKM. The CDR3 is 13 residues long. CDR3 sequence reads: CASRLGQGYEQYF. The CDR3 nucleotides read TGTGCCAGCAGACTTGGACAGGGCTACGAGCAGTACTTC.

This clonotype was picked up many times. The V call is TRBV12-3 or TRBV12-4, the J call TRBJ1-6; D is uncertain. Trimming cost V 5 bases and J 7 bases, with 6 bases left between them. CDR3 length: 12 amino acids. CDR3 in amino acids: CASSHSNSPLHF. The DNA for the CDR3 is TGTGCCAGCAGTCACAGCAATTCACCCCTCCACTTT.

This clonotype was observed at least ten times. CDR3 region: CSARDMPGLVIYEQFF. The DNA for the CDR3 is TGCAGTGCTAGAGATATGCCGGGACTAGTTATTTATGAGCAGTTCTTC. The chain recombines TRBV20-1 with TRBJ2-1, with TRBD2 matching 8 bases. The CDR3 contains 16 residues. CDR1 is DFQATT, CDR2 SNEGSKA, per germline (reference sequence). V trimming: 0 bases; J trimming: 8 bases; junction bases outside the gene matches: 12.

This clonotype appeared many times. This chain links TRBV15 with TRBJ1-5; D gene unclear. The CDR3 sequence is 16 residues long. V was pared by 0 bases and J by 0 bases, with 9 bases between. The germline V gene has CDR1 LNHNV and CDR2 YYDKDF (reference sequence). The CDR3: CATSRDRYGSNQPQHF. The DNA for the CDR3 is TGTGCCACCAGCAGAGATCGTTACGGTAGCAATCAGCCCCAGCATTTT. The whole variable domain, remainder taken from reference TRBV15 and TRBJ1-5, is DAMVIQNPRYQVTQFGKPVTLSCSQTLNHNVMYWYQQKSSQAPKLLFHYYDKDFNNEADTPDNFQSRRPNTSFCFLDIRSPGLGDTAMYLCATSRDRYGSNQPQHFGDGTRLSIL.

This clonotype was detected a few times. The chain employs TRBV6-1 and TRBJ1-5; D is perhaps TRBD1 (5 bases). From germline, CDR1 is MNHNS and CDR2 SASEGT. V was pared by 6 bases and J by 0 bases, with 21 bases between. This CDR3 region has 18 residues. The CDR3 protein is CASSLLRGRDYSNQPQHF. The CDR3 bases are TGTGCCAGCAGCCTCCTCCGGGGGAGGGATTATAGCAATCAGCCCCAGCATTTT.

This clonotype was observed many times. This sequence joins TRBV7-7 and TRBJ2-2, with no clear D. Deletions cut 6 bases from V and 1 base from J, with 9 bases between. Germline lookup yields CDR1 SSHAT and CDR2 FNYEAQ (reference sequence). The CDR3 is 14 residues long. The CDR3 protein is CASRPLMNTGELFF. Written as DNA, the CDR3 is TGTGCCAGCAGACCATTGATGAACACCGGGGAGCTGTTTTTT.

This clonotype occurred many times. The genes are TRBV12-3 or TRBV12-4 and TRBJ2-7, with unresolved D. The CDR3 contains 11 residues. The V and J ends lost 6 bases and 3 bases respectively, with 6 bases between them. CDR3 coding DNA: TGTGCCAGCAGCTACAACTACGAGCAGTACTTC. It yields the protein CASSYNYEQYF.